The TCR beta chain under discussion was sequenced for a study of Graves' ophthalmopathy and Graves' hyperthyroidism. Whole-study findings and limits: Most clonotypes expanded in thyroid above 0.001 frequency were present in blood too.

Moderately to severely active ophthalmopathy under 3 months, CAS at least 3, NOSPECS at least 4. This clonotype showed up many times. Antigen specificity is unknown. The CDR3 is 14 amino acids. V was trimmed by 2 bases and J by 1 base, leaving 8 bases between them. The germline V gene encodes CDR1 SGHTA and CDR2 FQGNSA. RNA transcripts were the template, and TCR beta CDR3 regions were amplified from them. HTBI-primed RT-PCR formed the first round, and a multiplex PCR formed the second. MiXCR, applied by TCRdb to the multiplex PCR reads, yields one record per CDR3 protein. The repertoire includes over 200,000 distinct CDR3 sequences, roughly 27% of them detected once, and about 9.1% sits in the top ten.

The source is a man between 45 and 60 years old with Graves' ophthalmopathy. The chain combines TRBV7-2 with TRBJ2-5; the D is unclear. The sequencing input was peripheral blood. The CDR3 DNA is TGTGCCAGCAGCTTATACCGGGCCCAAGAGACCCAGTACTTC. Protein: CASSLYRAQETQYF.